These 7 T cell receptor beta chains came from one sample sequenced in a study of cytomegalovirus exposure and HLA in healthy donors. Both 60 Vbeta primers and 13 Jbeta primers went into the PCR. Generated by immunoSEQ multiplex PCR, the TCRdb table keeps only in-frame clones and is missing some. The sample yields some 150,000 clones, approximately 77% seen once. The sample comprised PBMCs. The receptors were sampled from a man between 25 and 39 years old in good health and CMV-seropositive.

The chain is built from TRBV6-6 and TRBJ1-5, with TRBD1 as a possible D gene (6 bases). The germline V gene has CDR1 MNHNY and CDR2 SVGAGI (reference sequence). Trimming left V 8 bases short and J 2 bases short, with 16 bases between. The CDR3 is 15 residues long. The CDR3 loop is CASSNRDVGNQPQHF. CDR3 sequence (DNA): TGTGCCAGCTCAAACAGGGACGTCGGCAATCAGCCCCAGCATTTT.

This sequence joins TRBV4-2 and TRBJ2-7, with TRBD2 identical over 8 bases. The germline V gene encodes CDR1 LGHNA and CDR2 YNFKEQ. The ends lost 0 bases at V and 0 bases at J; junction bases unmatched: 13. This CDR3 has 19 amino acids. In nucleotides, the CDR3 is TGTGCCAGCAGCCAAGAACTTCTAGGGACTAGGACCTCCTCCTACGAGCAGTACTTC. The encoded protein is CASSQELLGTRTSSYEQYF.

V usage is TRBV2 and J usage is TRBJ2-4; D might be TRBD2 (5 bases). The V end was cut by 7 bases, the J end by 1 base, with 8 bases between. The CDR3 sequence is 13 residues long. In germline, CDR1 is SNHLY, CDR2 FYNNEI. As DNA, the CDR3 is TGTGCCAGCACTGGGGAGGCCAAAAACATTCAGTACTTC. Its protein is CASTGEAKNIQYF.

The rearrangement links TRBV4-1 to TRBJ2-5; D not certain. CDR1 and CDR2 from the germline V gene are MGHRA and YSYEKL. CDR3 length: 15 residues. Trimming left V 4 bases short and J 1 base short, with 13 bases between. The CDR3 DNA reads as TGCGCCAGCAGCCCAGACGGTGATATCCAAGAGACCCAGTACTTC. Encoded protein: CASSPDGDIQETQYF.

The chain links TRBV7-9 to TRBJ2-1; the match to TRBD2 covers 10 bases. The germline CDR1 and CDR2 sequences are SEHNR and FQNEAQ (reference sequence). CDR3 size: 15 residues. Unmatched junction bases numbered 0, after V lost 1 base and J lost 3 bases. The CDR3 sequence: CASSLVAGGYNEQFF. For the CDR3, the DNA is TGTGCCAGCAGCTTAGTAGCGGGGGGCTACAATGAGCAGTTCTTC.

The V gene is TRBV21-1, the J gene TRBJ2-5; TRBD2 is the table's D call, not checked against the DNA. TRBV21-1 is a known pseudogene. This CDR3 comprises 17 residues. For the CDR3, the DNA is TGTGCCAGCAGCAAAGGTGGAGGGCACCCCGGAGGAGAGACCCAGTACTTC. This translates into CASSKGGGHPGGETQYF.

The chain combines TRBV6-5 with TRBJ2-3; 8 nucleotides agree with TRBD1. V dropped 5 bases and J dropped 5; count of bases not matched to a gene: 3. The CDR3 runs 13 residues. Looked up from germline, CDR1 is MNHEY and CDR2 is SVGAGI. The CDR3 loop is CASSDRGVDTQYF. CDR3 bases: TGTGCCAGCAGTGACAGGGGAGTAGATACGCAGTATTTT.